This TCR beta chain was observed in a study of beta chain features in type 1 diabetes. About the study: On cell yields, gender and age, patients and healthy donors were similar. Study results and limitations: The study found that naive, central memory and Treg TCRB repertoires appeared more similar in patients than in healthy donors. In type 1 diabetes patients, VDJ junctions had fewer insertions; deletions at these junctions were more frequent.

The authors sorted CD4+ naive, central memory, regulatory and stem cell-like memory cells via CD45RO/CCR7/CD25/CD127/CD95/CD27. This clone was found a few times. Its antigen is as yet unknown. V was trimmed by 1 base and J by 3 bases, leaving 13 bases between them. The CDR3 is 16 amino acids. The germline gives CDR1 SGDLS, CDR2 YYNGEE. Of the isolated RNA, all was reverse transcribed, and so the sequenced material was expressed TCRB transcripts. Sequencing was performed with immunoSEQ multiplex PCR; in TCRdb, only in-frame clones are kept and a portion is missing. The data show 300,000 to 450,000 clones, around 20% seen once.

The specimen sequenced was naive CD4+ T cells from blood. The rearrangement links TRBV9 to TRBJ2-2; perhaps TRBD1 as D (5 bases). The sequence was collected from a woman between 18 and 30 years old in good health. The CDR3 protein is CASSVSGAPDTGELFF. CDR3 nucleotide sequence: TGTGCCAGCAGCGTAAGTGGGGCGCCGGACACCGGGGAGCTGTTTTTT.